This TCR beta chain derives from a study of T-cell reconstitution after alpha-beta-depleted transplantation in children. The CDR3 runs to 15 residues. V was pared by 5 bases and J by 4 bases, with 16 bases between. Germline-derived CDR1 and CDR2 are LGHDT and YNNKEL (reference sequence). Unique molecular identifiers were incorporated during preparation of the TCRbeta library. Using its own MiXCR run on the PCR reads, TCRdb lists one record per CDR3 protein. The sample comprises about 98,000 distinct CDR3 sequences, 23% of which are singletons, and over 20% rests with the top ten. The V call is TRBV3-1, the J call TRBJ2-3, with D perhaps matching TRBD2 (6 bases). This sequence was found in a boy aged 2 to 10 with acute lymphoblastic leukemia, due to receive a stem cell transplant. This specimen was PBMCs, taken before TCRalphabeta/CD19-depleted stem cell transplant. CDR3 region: CASSSSGAPPDTQYF. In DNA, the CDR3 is TGTGCCAGCAGCTCCTCGGGAGCCCCCCCAGATACGCAGTATTTT.